Each of the 14 T cell receptor beta chains below was sequenced from the same sample in a study of human T cells and chemical hapten exposure. TCRdb reprocessed the RACE reads via MiXCR and lists one record per CDR3 protein. This table holds tens of thousands of distinct CDR3 sequences, about 7.5% found once. Time point here: patch test 1, 2 weeks after DPC sensitization. Noted treatment: therapeutic diphenylcyclopropenone sensitization with weekly scalp DPC. The material was whole blood, obtained in connection with sensitization to the hapten diphenylcyclopropenone (DPC). The receptor set was obtained from a woman under 40 with alopecia areata. Some clones in this sample may be carry-over from other donors' samples.

This clonotype was detected only a few times. The rearrangement uses TRBV12-3 or TRBV12-4 and TRBJ1-2; D might be TRBD1 (5 bases). V lost 1 base and J 3 bases, leaving 9 bases between the germline ends. CDR3 length: 14 amino acids. The CDR3 nucleotides are TGTGCCAGCAGTTTAGACAGGACTTACTATGGCTACACCTTC. It codes for CASSLDRTYYGYTF.

This clonotype was detected many times. This CDR3 is CSAEGRADDTQYF. As DNA, the CDR3 is TGCAGTGCTGAGGGCAGGGCGGACGATACGCAGTATTTT. The chain links TRBV20-1 to TRBJ2-3; D may match TRBD1 or TRBD2 (5 bases each). Per the germline V gene, CDR1 is DFQATT and CDR2 is SNEGSKA (reference sequence). V shed 5 bases and J shed 6 bases, with 15 bases lying between them. There are 13 residues in the CDR3.

In this sample, this clonotype turned up many times. This rearrangement joins TRBV15 to TRBJ1-1, with TRBD1 matching over 8 bases. Germline V gene data show CDR1 as LNHNV and CDR2 as YYDKDF (reference sequence). V was pared by 0 bases and J by 4 bases, with 7 bases of the junction left unmatched. This CDR3 is 16 amino acids long. The CDR3 nucleotides read TGTGCCACCAGCAGAGATCGTGGACAGGGTCCCACTGAAGCTTTCTTT. Protein: CATSRDRGQGPTEAFF.

This clonotype was counted many times. The CDR3 DNA reads as TGTGCCAGTAGTATTTATGGCGGCGACACCGGGGAGCTGTTTTTT. This encodes CASSIYGGDTGELFF. This chain joins TRBV19 and TRBJ2-2; no clear D gene. CDR3 length: 15 amino acids. Germline V gene lookup returns CDR1 LNHDA and CDR2 SQIVND (reference sequence). Trimming shortened V by 3 bases and J by 3 bases, and 11 bases separated the two germline ends.

This clonotype was counted a single time. The chain employs TRBV29-1 and TRBJ2-1; 15 bases match TRBD2. V was pared by 3 bases and J by 0 bases, with 3 bases of the junction left unmatched. The CDR3 contains 17 residues. Germline V gives CDR1 SQVTM, CDR2 ANQGSEA. The CDR3 reads CSVEGLAGGTSYNEQFF. The CDR3 DNA reads as TGCAGCGTTGAGGGACTAGCGGGGGGCACCTCCTACAATGAGCAGTTCTTC.

There are many counts of this clonotype. The rearrangement joins TRBV11-2 to TRBJ2-3; tentatively, D is TRBD1 (5 bases). The germline CDR1 and CDR2 sequences are SGHAT and FQNNGV. V lost 7 bases and J lost 0, with 11 bases in between. This CDR3 has 14 residues. The CDR3 here is CASIGESSTDTQYF. The CDR3 nucleotides read TGTGCCAGCATAGGGGAATCTAGCACAGATACGCAGTATTTT.

V usage is TRBV11-1 and J usage is TRBJ1-1; 8 positions agree with TRBD1. The germline CDR1 and CDR2 sequences are SGHAT and FQDESV (reference sequence). The CDR3 is made up of 15 amino acids. J was trimmed by 5 bases and V by 5 bases; bases with no gene match: 10. As DNA, the CDR3 is TGTGCCAGCAGCACGCCCGACAGGGGAGGTACTGAAGCTTTCTTT. Translating gives CASSTPDRGGTEAFF.

A word on this clonotype: The germline gene is not matched at one end of the junction; a read error may be the cause. This chain links TRBV5-6 with TRBJ1-1; TRBD1 aligns across 7 bases. Germline V gene data show CDR1 as SGHDT and CDR2 as YYEEEE. This CDR3 has 15 residues. The CDR3 coding sequence is TGTACCAGCAGCTTTTCGACAGGGATGAACACTGAAGCTTTCTTT. It encodes CTSSFSTGMNTEAFF.

Many counts were recorded for this clonotype. The chain uses TRBV7-9 and TRBJ2-5; the D gene is possibly TRBD2 (5 bases). Trimming left V 4 bases short and J 0 bases short, with 12 bases between. Per germline, CDR1 SEHNR and CDR2 FQNEAQ (reference sequence). The CDR3 is 15 residues long. CDR3 protein: CASSSRGGDQETQYF. The DNA for the CDR3 is TGTGCCAGCAGCTCCCGGGGTGGGGACCAAGAGACCCAGTACTTC.

This clonotype was picked up many times. The J gene is TRBJ2-3, the V gene TRBV9, with unresolved D. Germline CDR1 reads SGDLS; CDR2 reads YYNGEE. V was cut by 0 bases and J by 1 base, with 6 bases left in between. The CDR3 spans 14 residues. CDR3: CASSVAGRTDTQYF. As DNA, the CDR3 is TGTGCCAGCAGCGTAGCTGGGCGCACAGATACGCAGTATTTT.

This clonotype has a count of ten or more. J is TRBJ2-3 and V is TRBV3-1; 10 bases match TRBD2. The CDR3 spans 18 residues. The germline gives CDR1 LGHDT, CDR2 YNNKEL (reference sequence). V lost 4 bases to trimming and J lost 0 bases; unmatched junction nucleotides: 10. CDR3 in amino acids: CASSPSSGGSASTDTQYF. As DNA, the CDR3 is TGTGCCAGCAGCCCATCTAGCGGGGGATCCGCTAGCACAGATACGCAGTATTTT.

This clonotype was picked up many times. The J gene is TRBJ2-2, the V gene TRBV20-1; D remains ambiguous. CDR3 size: 14 residues. Germline V gene data show CDR1 as DFQATT and CDR2 as SNEGSKA (reference sequence). V lost 1 base, J lost 8 bases, and 14 bases lay in between. The CDR3 nucleotides read TGCAGTGCTAGAGCTGGACGGTTTGATGGGGAGCTGTTTTTT. This sequence encodes CSARAGRFDGELFF.

This clonotype was seen more than once but under ten times. This chain connects TRBV11-2 to TRBJ1-1; no firm D call. The CDR3 consists of 11 residues. Germline CDR1 and CDR2: SGHAT and FQNNGV. Trimming pared 3 bases from V and 10 bases from J, leaving 9 bases between. The CDR3: CASSFLERAFF. The CDR3 nucleotides are TGTGCCAGCAGCTTCTTGGAGCGAGCTTTCTTT.

This clonotype was counted between two and nine times. J is TRBJ1-2 and V is TRBV18; 7 nucleotides match TRBD1. V was clipped by 1 base and J by 4 bases; unmatched bases: 6. Germline V gene data show CDR1 as KGHSH and CDR2 as LQKENI. The CDR3 consists of 15 residues. The CDR3 coding sequence is TGTGCCAGCTCACCACAAGAGGGGGCCGGCTATGGCTACACCTTC. It encodes CASSPQEGAGYGYTF.